What follows are 26 T cell receptor beta chains derived from one specimen sequenced in a study of molecular identifiers for immune sequencing clone quantification. TCRdb re-analysed the PCR reads in MiXCR, keeping a single row per CDR3 protein. The profile shows around 480,000 distinct CDR3 sequences, about 25% of them singletons. Sequenced sample: naive CD8+ T cells from blood, with Jurkat cell RNA spiked in. Stated subset: FACS-sorted CD8+CD4-CCR7+CD45RA+ naive T cells. The receptors were gathered from a human donor in good health. Some libraries in this study had Jurkat cell RNA spiked in.

This clonotype was recorded many times. The rearrangement uses TRBV12-3 or TRBV12-4 and TRBJ1-3, with D unclear. Between the trimmed V and J ends, which lost 4 bases and 0 bases, there was a span of 7 bases. The CDR3 extends over 14 amino acids. CDR3 coding DNA: TGTGCCAGCAGTTCTTTGGACTCTGGAAACACCATATATTTT. Translation gives CASSSLDSGNTIYF.

A word on this clonotype: One end of the junction is discordant with germline, which a read error may explain. V is TRBV2 and J is TRBJ2-3, with D possibly TRBD2 on 6 matching bases. The CDR3 is made up of 14 amino acids. CDR1 and CDR2 from the germline V gene are SNHLY and FYNNEI. The CDR3, as DNA: TGTGCCGGCAGGGAGGTCCCGACCACAGATACGCAGTATTTT. This encodes CAGREVPTTDTQYF.

V is TRBV30 and J is TRBJ2-1, with D maybe TRBD2 (7 bases). The CDR3 has 13 amino acids. V dropped 1 base and J dropped 7 bases, with 11 bases sitting between them. The germline gives CDR1 GTSNPN, CDR2 SVGIG (reference sequence). The CDR3 here is CAWSAGGNNEQFF. The DNA for the CDR3 is TGTGCCTGGAGTGCGGGGGGCAATAATGAGCAGTTCTTC.

In the case of this clonotype: A much more abundant neighbour one base away suggests this may be a read error. V usage is TRBV4-3 and J usage is TRBJ2-5; D is possibly TRBD1 (6 bases). Trimming pared 3 bases from V and 5 bases from J, leaving 13 bases between. The length of the CDR3 is 14 residues. Germline assignment: CDR1 LGHNA and CDR2 YSLEER. Here the CDR3 DNA reads TGCGCCAGCAGCCACACAACAGGGTACGAGACCCAGTACTTC. It translates to CASSHTTGYETQYF.

This chain uses TRBV7-9 with TRBJ1-1; 7 bases align to TRBD1. V lost 3 bases and J lost 2; bases outside the gene matches: 12. Looked up from germline, CDR1 is SEHNR and CDR2 is FQNEAQ (reference sequence). The CDR3 is made up of 17 amino acids. The CDR3 region has the DNA TGTGCCAGCAGCTTTCCACGGGGGACAGTGACTAACACTGAAGCTTTCTTT. As protein: CASSFPRGTVTNTEAFF. The whole variable domain, filled in from reference TRBV7-9 and TRBJ1-1, reads DTGVSQNPRHKITKRGQNVTFRCDPISEHNRLYWYRQTLGQGPEFLTYFQNEAQLEKSRLLSDRFSAERPKGSFSTLEIQRTEQGDSAMYLCASSFPRGTVTNTEAFFGQGTRLTVV.

The rearrangement links TRBV19 to TRBJ2-3; D is ambiguous. This CDR3 contains 15 residues. Germline assignment: CDR1 LNHDA and CDR2 SQIVND (reference sequence). Trimming took 4 bases from V and 2 from J, leaving 13 bases between them. This chain's CDR3 is CASSNTVLPTDTQYF. CDR3 nucleotide sequence: TGTGCCAGTAGTAACACAGTCCTTCCCACAGATACGCAGTATTTT.

This clonotype has just a few counts. CDR3: CASSYRTTASGEKLFF. CDR3 coding DNA: TGTGCCAGCAGTTACCGTACGACGGCGAGTGGTGAAAAACTGTTTTTT. The chain combines TRBV13 with TRBJ1-4; D is undetermined. This CDR3 comprises 16 residues. Germline V CDR1 and CDR2: PRHDT, FYEKMQ (reference sequence). V was trimmed by 6 bases and J by 7 bases, leaving 21 bases between them.

The chain joins TRBV19 to TRBJ2-2; D possibly uses TRBD1 or TRBD2 (7 bases each). Trimming stripped 7 bases from V and 0 bases from J, with 18 bases between. Germline CDR1 reads LNHDA; CDR2 reads SQIVND (reference sequence). The CDR3 totals 17 residues. CDR3 in amino acids: CASTPGEGQPNTGELFF. The CDR3 DNA sequence: TGTGCCAGTACCCCGGGGGAGGGACAGCCGAACACCGGGGAGCTGTTTTTT.

The V gene is TRBV28, the J gene TRBJ1-1; D gene unclear. Per the germline V gene, CDR1 is MDHEN and CDR2 is SYDVKM. The CDR3 length is 16 residues. V gave up 5 bases and J gave up 2 bases, with 18 bases separating them. The CDR3 reads CASSGPRRRINTEAFF. CDR3 coding DNA: TGTGCCAGCAGTGGGCCCCGACGGCGCATTAACACTGAAGCTTTCTTT.

This clonotype occurred a few times. V usage is TRBV12-3 or TRBV12-4 and J usage is TRBJ1-2, with TRBD1 matching 11 bases. The J segment lost 8 bases and the V segment lost 5 bases, leaving 7 bases of the junction unmatched. The CDR3 spans 14 residues. CDR3 sequence (DNA): TGTGCCAGCAGTACCGGGACAGGGGGTTGGGGCTACACCTTC. Protein sequence: CASSTGTGGWGYTF.

A word on this clonotype: A much larger clone lies a single base off, so this may be a read error. CDR3 sequence reads: CASSYSKLQGDTQYF. The CDR3 DNA reads TGTGCCAGCAGTTACTCGAAGCTTCAGGGGGATACGCAGTATTTT. The chain uses TRBV6-5 and TRBJ2-3; a weak D match, TRBD1 (6 bases). Germline loops: CDR1 MNHEY, CDR2 SVGAGI. This CDR3 spans 15 amino acids. The germline V and J ends were trimmed by 0 bases and 6 bases, with 13 bases remaining between them.

This clonotype was seen only a few times. This rearrangement joins TRBV24-1 to TRBJ2-7, with D perhaps given as TRBD1 or TRBD2 (5 bases each). The germline V and J ends were trimmed by 3 bases and 3 bases, with 14 bases remaining between them. CDR1 and CDR2 from the germline V gene are KGHDR and SFDVKD. The CDR3 extends over 15 amino acids. The CDR3 loop reads CATSDPGLKVYEQYF. The CDR3 nucleotides read TGTGCCACCAGTGATCCGGGGCTGAAGGTCTACGAGCAGTACTTC.

Many counts were recorded for this clonotype. This chain uses TRBV7-2 with TRBJ2-3; 11 bases fit TRBD2. J gave up 3 bases and V 4 bases, and 6 bases lay outside the gene matches. The CDR3 sequence is 16 residues long. The germline V gene encodes CDR1 SGHTA and CDR2 FQGNSA. CDR3 amino acids: CASSSTSGSGTDTQYF. In DNA form, the CDR3 reads TGTGCCAGCAGCTCAACTAGCGGGAGCGGAACAGATACGCAGTATTTT.

In its sample, this clonotype was seen many times. The chain is built from TRBV6-2 or TRBV6-3 and TRBJ1-1, with TRBD1 identical over 7 bases. The V and J ends lost 1 base and 4 bases, in that order; junction bases with no gene match: 3. Germline V gene sequence: CDR1 MNHEY, CDR2 SVGEGT. The CDR3 has 14 residues. CDR3 sequence (DNA): TGTGCCAGCAGTTACTTTCAGGGGGTCACTGAAGCTTTCTTT. This gives the protein CASSYFQGVTEAFF.

This clonotype has a count of ten or more. The chain combines TRBV18 with TRBJ2-7; no reliable D call. The CDR3 runs to 14 residues. CDR1 is KGHSH, CDR2 LQKENI, per germline. V was trimmed by 2 bases and J by 4 bases, leaving 12 bases between them. CDR3 nucleotides: TGTGCCAGCTCACCAGGTGGGGTCGGGTACGAGCAGTACTTC. Encoded protein: CASSPGGVGYEQYF.

This chain links TRBV20-1 with TRBJ1-1, with unresolved D. The V gene lost 0 bases and the J gene lost 3 bases, with 14 bases spanning the gap. The CDR3 contains 15 residues. Germline V gives CDR1 DFQATT, CDR2 SNEGSKA (reference sequence). The CDR3: CSARDKGQWYTEAFF. The CDR3 bases are TGCAGTGCTAGAGATAAGGGCCAGTGGTACACTGAAGCTTTCTTT.

The gene calls are TRBV20-1 and TRBJ2-2, with D possibly being TRBD2 (5 bases). The V and J ends lost 2 bases and 5 bases respectively, with 6 bases between them. CDR1 is DFQATT and CDR2 is SNEGSKA in the germline V gene (reference sequence). The CDR3 is 12 residues long. CDR3 DNA sequence: TGCAGTGCTAGAACGGGGACCGGGGAGCTGTTTTTT. It specifies CSARTGTGELFF.

This clonotype was detected a few times. The chain has TRBV5-1 and TRBJ1-1; TRBD1 is a possible D gene (6 bases). Germline assignment: CDR1 SGHRS and CDR2 YFSETQ. The CDR3 totals 15 residues. V lost 3 bases, J lost 0 bases, and 12 bases lay in between. CDR3 loop: CASSWMGGLNTEAFF. DNA of the CDR3: TGCGCCAGCAGCTGGATGGGGGGCCTGAACACTGAAGCTTTCTTT.

At least ten counts were recorded for this clonotype. The chain carries TRBV25-1 and TRBJ2-5; D might be TRBD1 or TRBD2, each matching 5 bases. The CDR3 contains 16 residues. Per germline, CDR1 MGHDK and CDR2 SYGVNS. Trimming pared 2 bases from V and 4 bases from J, leaving 17 bases between. CDR3 sequence (DNA): TGTGCCAGCAGTGAACGGGACGCCGCTCCAGCAGAGACCCAGTACTTC. This sequence encodes CASSERDAAPAETQYF.

The chain is built from TRBV12-3 or TRBV12-4 and TRBJ1-5; D is possibly TRBD1 (5 bases). The CDR3 consists of 17 residues. Between the trimmed V and J ends, which lost 1 base and 0 bases, there was a span of 13 bases. The CDR3 region has the DNA TGTGCCAGCAGTTTAGAGAGCGCAGGGAGTAGCAATCAGCCCCAGCATTTT. It translates to CASSLESAGSSNQPQHF.

This clonotype was found a few times. The chain is built from TRBV20-1 and TRBJ1-1, with 9 bases that match TRBD1. The CDR3 is 16 residues long. CDR1 is DFQATT, CDR2 SNEGSKA, per germline (reference sequence). The V and J ends lost 6 bases and 7 bases, in that order; junction bases with no gene match: 18. The CDR3 bases are TGCAGTGCCACGAGGACAGGGGCCACCTGGGGGAATGAAGCTTTCTTT. As protein: CSATRTGATWGNEAFF.

Concerning this clonotype itself: The junction departs from the called germline gene at one end, perhaps through a read error. CDR3 residues: CASSQSYERYF. CDR3 sequence (DNA): TGTGCCAGCAGCCAATCCTACGAGCGGTACTTC. The chain couples TRBV4-2 to TRBJ2-7; D gene ambiguous. CDR1 is LGHNA and CDR2 is YNFKEQ in the germline V gene. This CDR3 comprises 11 residues.

About this clonotype: A much larger clone lies one base from this, so it may be a read error. The V gene is TRBV20-1, the J gene TRBJ2-7, with D unresolved. Germline V gives CDR1 DFQATT, CDR2 SNEGSKA (reference sequence). The CDR3 extends over 13 amino acids. In DNA, the CDR3 is TGCAGTGCTTCGGGCCGGAGCTCCTACAAGCAGTACTTC. Its translation: CSASGRSSYKQYF.

This clonotype appeared a few times. This rearrangement joins TRBV7-9 to TRBJ1-3; D not certain. The ends were cut back, 2 bases at V and 2 bases at J, with 10 bases in the middle. CDR3 length: 15 residues. CDR1 and CDR2 from the germline V gene are SEHNR and FQNEAQ (reference sequence). CDR3 protein: CASSLLYFTGNTIYF. CDR3 DNA: TGTGCCAGCAGCTTACTCTACTTCACTGGAAACACCATATATTTT. The whole variable domain, filled in from reference TRBV7-9 and TRBJ1-3, reads DTGVSQNPRHKITKRGQNVTFRCDPISEHNRLYWYRQTLGQGPEFLTYFQNEAQLEKSRLLSDRFSAERPKGSFSTLEIQRTEQGDSAMYLCASSLLYFTGNTIYFGEGSWLTVV.

Worth noting for this clonotype: This could be a read error, since a much larger clone is one nucleotide away. The V gene is TRBV5-1, the J gene TRBJ2-4; 7 bases line up with TRBD1. The CDR3 contains 15 residues. The V gene's germline CDR1 is SGHRS and CDR2 YFSETQ. This chain's CDR3 is CASSPVTGSENVQYF. Written as DNA, the CDR3 is TGCGCCAGCAGCCCCGTGACAGGGTCAGAAAACGTTCAGTACTTC. Combining the CDR3 with reference TRBV5-1 and TRBJ2-4 gives the whole variable domain KAGVTQTPRYLIKTRGQQVTLSCSPISGHRSVSWYQQTPGQGLQFLFEYFSETQRNKGNFPGRFSGRQFSNSRSEMNVSTLELGDSALYLCASSPVTGSENVQYFGAGTRLSVL.

The rearrangement joins TRBV2 to TRBJ1-2, with a possible D match to TRBD1 (5 bases). V lost 4 bases to trimming and J lost 5 bases, with 5 bases between them. CDR1 SNHLY and CDR2 FYNNEI come from the germline V gene. The CDR3 is made up of 11 amino acids. The CDR3 nucleotides read TGTGCCAGCAGTGGGGGGTATGGCTACACCTTC. As protein: CASSGGYGYTF. The full variable domain, completed using reference TRBV2 and TRBJ1-2, is EPEVTQTPSHQVTQMGQEVILRCVPISNHLYFYWYRQILGQKVEFLVSFYNNEISEKSEIFDDQFSVERPDGSNFTLKIRSTKLEDSAMYFCASSGGYGYTFGSGTRLTVV.